Sequencing of this T cell receptor beta chain was carried out in a study of blood T cells in healthy people across ages. This clonotype was observed at least ten times. Its antigen is undetermined. The CDR3 loop spans 14 amino acids. Germline CDR1 and CDR2: MNHNS and SASEGT. V was pared by 4 bases and J by 8 bases, with 12 bases between. Drawn from each donor were 7.5 to 10 milliliters of peripheral blood. Isolating PBMCs gave at least 7 million of these cells per sample. The second PCR ran about 6 to 11 cycles with a sample-barcoded 5' primer and J-beta primers. TCRdb reprocessed the 5' RACE reads with MiXCR, giving one entry per CDR3 protein. The data contain about 640,000 distinct CDR3 sequences, about 30% of them singletons. Findings and caveats of the study: Correlation between TCR beta diversity and naive T cell percentage was strong. The CMV status of each donor remained undetermined, and this could have confounded shifts in expanded clonotypes.

The chain couples TRBV6-1 to TRBJ1-6, with D hard to call. The clonotype originates from a woman of 80 years or more in good health. Specimen: blood. CDR3 coding DNA: TGTGCCAGCAGTGTGGCAGTTAGAGATTCACCCCTCCACTTT. Protein sequence: CASSVAVRDSPLHF.